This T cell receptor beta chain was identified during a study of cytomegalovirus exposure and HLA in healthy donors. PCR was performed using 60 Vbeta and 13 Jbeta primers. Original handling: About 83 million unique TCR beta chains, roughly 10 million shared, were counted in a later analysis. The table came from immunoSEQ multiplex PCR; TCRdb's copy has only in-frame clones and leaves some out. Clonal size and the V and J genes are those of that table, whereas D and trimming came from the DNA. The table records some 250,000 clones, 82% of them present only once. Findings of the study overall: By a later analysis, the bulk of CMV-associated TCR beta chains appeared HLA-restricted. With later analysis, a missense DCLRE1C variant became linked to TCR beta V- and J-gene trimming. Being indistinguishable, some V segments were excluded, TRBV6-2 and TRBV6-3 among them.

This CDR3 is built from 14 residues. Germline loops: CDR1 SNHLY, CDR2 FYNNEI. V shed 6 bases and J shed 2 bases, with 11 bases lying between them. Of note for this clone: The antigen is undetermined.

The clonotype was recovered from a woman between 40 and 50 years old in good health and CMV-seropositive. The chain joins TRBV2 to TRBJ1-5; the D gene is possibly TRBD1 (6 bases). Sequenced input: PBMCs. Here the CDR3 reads CASSPGEGNQPQHF. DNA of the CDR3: TGTGCCAGCAGCCCAGGGGAAGGCAATCAGCCCCAGCATTTT.